The source of this T cell receptor (beta chain) is a study of CD8+CD57+ T cells in acquired aplastic anemia (dated by TCRdb to 2017 to 2018). Regarding the study in general: A mean of about 3.2 ug of DNA, ranging from 0.2 to 27.4 ug, was extracted from sorted CD4+ and CD8+ cells. Mean read counts for healthy donor samples were 8.5 million to 10.8 million for CD4+ cells and about 12 million for CD8+ cells. Overall study results and their limits: Around 28 CD8+ CDR3 sequences were found to be shared between patients and controls, but these sequences appeared to be highly expressed in patients and within the immunodominant clones of the patients. No significant difference in CD8+ Simpson's diversity was found between patients and healthy controls (P=0.060).

Regarding this clonotype: Its antigen specificity is not known. No much larger clone is present one base from it, and per-base qualities are unavailable.

In the study, sorted CD4+ and CD8+ blood T cells from patients with severe aplastic anemia and from healthy subjects underwent deep sequencing of TCR repertoires. Ficoll-Paque density gradient centrifugation was used to isolate peripheral blood mononuclear cells. Before DNA was extracted, CD4+ and CD8+ T cells were sorted using either FACS or magnetic beads. Genomic DNA was used as template for profiling of TCR beta VDJ combinations and CDR3 sequences. TCR repertoire sequencing was run on an Illumina HiSeq 2000. As for the original processing: Repertoires were assessed using TRBV/TRBJ rearrangement plots, CDR3 size and DJ length profiles, and Simpson's diversity index. The immunodominant clone was defined as the most abundant DNA sequence in deep sequencing data. CDR3 amino acid sequences were checked for sharing between subjects and were compared against published repertoires and the VDJdb database. The public reads were reanalyzed by TCRdb: fastp trimming at Q25, MiXCR alignment, in-frame beta chains only. Duplicate CDR3 protein sequences are folded into a single record with the most common DNA and genes. These V and J calls are TCRdb output, not the study's own analysis. Across this sample there are about 64,000 distinct CDR3 sequences, with around 50% seen only once. Around 2.3% of the sample is in the top ten clones.

Trimming takes 3 bases off V and 3 bases off J; junction bases not matched to a gene: 4. Counted from cysteine to phenylalanine, this CDR3 has 15 amino acids. The entry retains the CDR3 DNA only, 45 bases that are in frame from base 1. The TCR sequence derives from a human donor in good health, serving as a control. The chain joins TRBV7-1 to TRBJ2-1; 8 of the junction bases match TRBD2. TRBV7-1 belongs to the ORF category, with a function that is uncertain. The sequencing sample was made of sorted CD4+, CD8+, or CD8+CD57+ T cells (not recorded which) from PBMCs. CDR3 protein: CASSSSGGDYNEQFF. The DNA sequence is TGTGCCAGCAGCTCCAGCGGGGGTGACTACAATGAGCAGTTCTTC.